This T cell receptor (beta chain) was obtained from a study of T cells in Graves' hyperthyroidism and ophthalmopathy. For the study at large: Upon initial diagnosis and before any treatment, peripheral blood was collected. Whole-study results and caveats: Patients with ophthalmopathy were separated from those with stable hyperthyroidism by a 13 V-J model.

The V gene's germline CDR1 is LGHDT and CDR2 YNNKEL (reference sequence). The CDR3 extends over 12 amino acids. The germline V and J ends were trimmed by 2 bases and 6 bases, with 7 bases remaining between them. Amplification of TCR beta CDR3 regions used RNA as the template. First-round RT-PCR of the TCR CDR3 relied on the HTBI primer set. A single record per CDR3 protein comes from TCRdb applying MiXCR to the multiplex PCR reads. Of a few hundred thousand distinct CDR3 sequences listed, more than 15% are singletons. The authors took PBMCs from roughly 9.3 ml fresh peripheral blood. On this clonotype: Its specificity is unknown.

V is TRBV3-1 and J is TRBJ1-2; D is ambiguous. Sample: blood. The TCR was taken from a woman in her thirties with Graves' hyperthyroidism. The CDR3 loop is CASSQIGNGYTF. Written as DNA, the CDR3 is TGTGCCAGCAGCCAAATCGGGAATGGCTACACCTTC.